The 29 T cell receptor beta chains below all came from one sample that was sequenced in a study of human T cells and chemical hapten exposure. Each CDR3 protein gets one entry after TCRdb re-called the RACE reads with MiXCR. The sample holds fewer than 70,000 distinct CDR3 sequences, 9.5% to 12% seen once. The time point is: pre-sensitization, week 0. The sample's treatment: therapeutic diphenylcyclopropenone sensitization with weekly scalp DPC. This specimen was whole blood, taken in connection with sensitization to the hapten diphenylcyclopropenone (DPC). These receptors were obtained from a woman aged 50 to 65 with alopecia areata. Some clones in this sample may be carry-over from other donors' samples.

There are a few counts of this clonotype. The chain employs TRBV6-2 or TRBV6-3 and TRBJ2-3; possibly TRBD2 for D (6 bases). This CDR3 is built from 15 residues. Germline V gives CDR1 MNHEY, CDR2 SVGEGT. V was trimmed by 5 bases and J by 4 bases, leaving 16 bases between them. DNA of the CDR3: TGTGCCAGCAGTCTCACGGGAGTAGTCGCAGATACGCAGTATTTT. Translating gives CASSLTGVVADTQYF.

The chain couples TRBV7-9 to TRBJ1-1; no definite D call. V was cut by 5 bases and J by 6 bases, with 16 bases left in between. The CDR3 contains 14 residues. Germline loops: CDR1 SEHNR, CDR2 FQNEAQ (reference sequence). CDR3 residues: CASSQPEGFSEAFF. CDR3 bases: TGTGCCAGCAGCCAACCCGAAGGATTTTCTGAAGCTTTCTTT. Drawing the rest from reference TRBV7-9 and TRBJ1-1, the complete variable domain is DTGVSQNPRHKITKRGQNVTFRCDPISEHNRLYWYRQTLGQGPEFLTYFQNEAQLEKSRLLSDRFSAERPKGSFSTLEIQRTEQGDSAMYLCASSQPEGFSEAFFGQGTRLTVV.

This clonotype appeared a few times. The CDR3 DNA is TGTGCCAGCCTGGGGCGCCTAGTTAGCGAGCAGTACTTC. This encodes CASLGRLVSEQYF. The V call is TRBV25-1, the J call TRBJ2-7, with D tentatively TRBD1 (5 bases). The V gene's germline CDR1 is MGHDK and CDR2 SYGVNS. The V gene lost 8 bases and the J gene lost 6 bases, with 17 bases spanning the gap. The CDR3 is made up of 13 amino acids.

A few counts support this clonotype. The chain has TRBV5-1 and TRBJ2-6, with TRBD1 matching over 7 bases. After removal of 9 bases from V and 1 base from J, the junction contained 7 bases not matched to a gene. CDR1 SGHRS and CDR2 YFSETQ come from the germline V gene. The CDR3 consists of 15 residues. The CDR3 loop reads CATRTGESGANVLTF. The CDR3, as DNA: TGCGCCACCCGGACAGGAGAGTCTGGGGCCAACGTCCTGACTTTC.

This clonotype was seen many times. This chain connects TRBV7-9 to TRBJ2-1; a weak D match, TRBD2 (7 bases). This CDR3 region has 21 residues. Trimming pared 2 bases from V and 0 bases from J, leaving 26 bases between. Germline V gives CDR1 SEHNR, CDR2 FQNEAQ (reference sequence). CDR3 bases: TGTGCCAGCAGCTTAACAGGGAGGGCTAGCTTCACCCTAAGCTCCTACAATGAGCAGTTCTTC. Translated, it gives CASSLTGRASFTLSSYNEQFF.

At least ten counts were recorded for this clonotype. The genes are TRBV18 and TRBJ1-6; 9 nucleotides align to TRBD1. V trimming: 3 bases; J trimming: 4 bases; junction bases outside the gene matches: 4. Germline lookup yields CDR1 KGHSH and CDR2 LQKENI. CDR3 size: 16 residues. The CDR3: CASSPGQGLYNSPLHF. DNA of the CDR3: TGTGCCAGCTCACCGGGACAGGGACTTTATAATTCACCCCTCCACTTT. The complete variable domain, with remaining parts taken from reference TRBV18 and TRBJ1-6, reads NAGVMQNPRHLVRRRGQEARLRCSPMKGHSHVYWYRQLPEEGLKFMVYLQKENIIDESGMPKERFSAEFPKEGPSILRIQQVVRGDSAAYFCASSPGQGLYNSPLHFGNGTRLTVT.

This clonotype came up many times. The V and J genes are TRBV11-2 and TRBJ1-1, with D tentatively TRBD1 (6 bases). CDR3 length equals 14 residues. Germline assignment: CDR1 SGHAT and CDR2 FQNNGV. Trimming removed 1 base from V and 0 bases from J, with 6 bases in between. This CDR3 is CASSLGGLNTEAFF. CDR3 nucleotides: TGTGCCAGCAGCTTAGGGGGGCTGAACACTGAAGCTTTCTTT.

This clonotype was detected once. This may stem from a read error, because a much larger clone lies one nucleotide away. The V call is TRBV18, the J call TRBJ1-5; no firm D call. The CDR3 length is 15 residues. Germline lookup yields CDR1 KGHSH and CDR2 LQKENI. Trimming stripped 8 bases from V and 5 bases from J, with 19 bases between. The CDR3 region is CASASLTIPDQPQHF. In DNA, the CDR3 is TGTGCCAGCGCATCCCTAACGATTCCTGATCAGCCCCAGCATTTT.

The sample holds many counts of this clonotype. This chain links TRBV7-9 with TRBJ2-1, with TRBD1 as a possible D gene (6 bases). Germline-derived CDR1 and CDR2 are SEHNR and FQNEAQ (reference sequence). The V and J ends lost 5 bases and 15 bases respectively, with 14 bases between them. The CDR3 length is 11 residues. CDR3 residues: CASSTGTAWFF. The CDR3, as DNA: TGTGCCAGCAGCACAGGGACGGCATGGTTCTTC.

This chain links TRBV7-9 with TRBJ1-1, with 7 bases that match TRBD1. The germline gives CDR1 SEHNR, CDR2 FQNEAQ (reference sequence). This CDR3 spans 14 amino acids. V shed 5 bases, J shed 1 base, and the junction held 4 bases outside the gene matches. DNA of the CDR3: TGTGCCAGCAGCCACCGACAGGGGAACACTGAAGCTTTCTTT. It specifies CASSHRQGNTEAFF. Full variable domain (remainder filled in from reference TRBV7-9 and TRBJ1-1): DTGVSQNPRHKITKRGQNVTFRCDPISEHNRLYWYRQTLGQGPEFLTYFQNEAQLEKSRLLSDRFSAERPKGSFSTLEIQRTEQGDSAMYLCASSHRQGNTEAFFGQGTRLTVV.

This clonotype appeared a few times. This chain joins TRBV24-1 and TRBJ2-1; D unresolved. The CDR3 is 13 amino acids. Trimming took off 1 base at V and 9 bases at J, with 9 bases between the two ends. Germline lookup yields CDR1 KGHDR and CDR2 SFDVKD. The CDR3: CATSDFPTPEQFF. The CDR3 bases are TGTGCCACCAGTGATTTTCCGACCCCTGAGCAGTTCTTC.

The J gene is TRBJ2-1, the V gene TRBV29-1, with D perhaps being TRBD1 or TRBD2 (6 bases each). V lost 4 bases, J lost 7 bases, and 11 bases lay in between. This CDR3 region has 12 residues. Germline assignment: CDR1 SQVTM and CDR2 ANQGSEA. The CDR3 spells CSVVRGRNEQFF. The CDR3, as DNA: TGCAGCGTTGTAAGGGGGAGGAATGAGCAGTTCTTC.

The CDR3 region is CASSLPKGPGTDSYNEQFF. CDR3 DNA: TGTGCCAGCAGCCTACCAAAGGGGCCCGGGACAGACTCCTACAATGAGCAGTTCTTC. The rearrangement joins TRBV9 to TRBJ2-1; TRBD1 agrees at 7 bases. V was pared by 4 bases and J by 0 bases, with 16 bases of the junction left unmatched. This CDR3 is 19 amino acids long. Per the germline V gene, CDR1 is SGDLS and CDR2 is YYNGEE.

This clonotype has a handful of counts. The chain has TRBV18 and TRBJ2-5; no firm D call. The V gene's germline CDR1 is KGHSH and CDR2 LQKENI. The V and J ends lost 2 bases and 4 bases respectively, with 11 bases between them. This CDR3 region has 14 residues. CDR3 in amino acids: CASSPIDNGETQYF. The CDR3 DNA follows: TGTGCCAGCTCACCAATTGACAACGGAGAGACCCAGTACTTC.

This clonotype was seen more than once but under ten times. V gene TRBV15 combines with J gene TRBJ2-5; D ambiguous. CDR1 is LNHNV, CDR2 YYDKDF, per germline (reference sequence). V was shortened by 3 bases and J by 3 bases, with 11 bases between the two germline ends. There are 14 residues in the CDR3. The CDR3 loop is CATSSWTVKETQYF. The DNA for the CDR3 is TGTGCCACCAGCAGCTGGACGGTAAAAGAGACCCAGTACTTC.

The chain recombines TRBV18 with TRBJ1-1; D not resolved. V lost 6 bases to trimming and J lost 2 bases, with 7 bases between them. Germline CDR1 KGHSH, CDR2 LQKENI. The CDR3 length is 12 residues. The CDR3 loop is CASSDINTEAFF. The CDR3 coding sequence is TGTGCCAGCTCGGATATCAACACTGAAGCTTTCTTT.

This clonotype was picked up many times. V and J are TRBV18 and TRBJ1-5; no definite D call. Trimming cost V 2 bases and J 0 bases, with 8 bases left between them. This CDR3 contains 15 residues. Germline V gene lookup returns CDR1 KGHSH and CDR2 LQKENI. In DNA form, the CDR3 reads TGTGCCAGCTCACCAGGAGGGCTTAGCAATCAGCCCCAGCATTTT. This sequence encodes CASSPGGLSNQPQHF. Looking up the rest from reference TRBV18 and TRBJ1-5 gives the full variable domain: NAGVMQNPRHLVRRRGQEARLRCSPMKGHSHVYWYRQLPEEGLKFMVYLQKENIIDESGMPKERFSAEFPKEGPSILRIQQVVRGDSAAYFCASSPGGLSNQPQHFGDGTRLSIL.

This clonotype turned up a few times. The genes are TRBV24-1 and TRBJ2-3, with a weak D call TRBD1 (6 bases). CDR1 KGHDR and CDR2 SFDVKD come from the germline V gene. There are 12 residues in the CDR3. V dropped 6 bases and J dropped 3 bases, with 6 bases sitting between them. CDR3 sequence: CATSQGTDTQYF. The CDR3 DNA reads TGTGCCACCAGTCAGGGGACAGATACGCAGTATTTT.

This chain links TRBV5-8 with TRBJ1-4; a possible D gene is TRBD1 (5 bases). Trimming shortened V by 0 bases and J by 8 bases, and 17 bases separated the two germline ends. Per the germline V gene, CDR1 is SGHTS and CDR2 is YDEGEE. The CDR3 consists of 16 residues. The CDR3 DNA reads as TGTGCCAGCAGCTTGGCTACGGGACGAGGCGGGGAAAAACTGTTTTTT. Encoded protein: CASSLATGRGGEKLFF.

Only a few counts were recorded for this clonotype. The CDR3 DNA follows: TGTGCCAGCAGCACGACAGGGGTCGAGCAGTACTTC. It encodes CASSTTGVEQYF. V and J are TRBV7-9 and TRBJ2-7; 8 positions agree with TRBD1. V gave up 5 bases and J gave up 6 bases; unmatched junction bases: 3. CDR1 is SEHNR and CDR2 is FQNEAQ in the germline V gene (reference sequence). There are 12 residues in the CDR3.

The V call is TRBV6-5, the J call TRBJ2-7; D gene ambiguous. Germline V lookup: CDR1 MNHEY, CDR2 SVGAGI. Trimming removed 9 bases from V and 2 bases from J, with 2 bases in between. The CDR3 loop spans 9 amino acids. CDR3 amino acids: CARAYEQYF. The CDR3 DNA reads as TGTGCCAGGGCCTACGAGCAGTACTTC.

The V gene is TRBV7-3, the J gene TRBJ1-3, with a weak D call TRBD1 (5 bases). The CDR3 has 15 residues. Germline V CDR1 and CDR2: SGHTA, FQGTGA. The V and J ends lost 3 bases and 4 bases respectively, with 13 bases between them. The CDR3 DNA sequence: TGTGCCAGCAGCTTCGACAGTACGTCCGGAAACACCATATATTTT. Its translation: CASSFDSTSGNTIYF.

This clonotype was seen more than once but under ten times. The chain has TRBV27 and TRBJ2-2; 10 bases are shared with TRBD1. The CDR3 sequence is 15 residues long. The germline V gene encodes CDR1 MNHEY and CDR2 SMNVEV (reference sequence). The J segment lost 6 bases and the V segment lost 4 bases, leaving 5 bases of the junction unmatched. CDR3 loop: CASSSAGTGAGELFF. CDR3 sequence (DNA): TGTGCCAGCAGTTCTGCCGGGACAGGGGCCGGGGAGCTGTTTTTT.

This clonotype was observed a few times. The chain has TRBV5-1 and TRBJ2-1, with 7 bases fitting TRBD1. This CDR3 comprises 15 residues. V gave up 0 bases and J gave up 3 bases; unmatched junction bases: 3. Germline V gene lookup returns CDR1 SGHRS and CDR2 YFSETQ. The CDR3 sequence: CASSLARDSYNEQFF. As DNA, the CDR3 is TGCGCCAGCAGCTTGGCCAGGGACAGCTACAATGAGCAGTTCTTC.

The sample holds a few counts of this clonotype. The genes are TRBV6-6 and TRBJ1-4, with 8 bases fitting TRBD1. Germline CDR1 reads MNHNY; CDR2 reads SVGAGI (reference sequence). Trimming took 7 bases from V and 7 from J; bases not matched to a gene: 11. This CDR3 region has 15 residues. CDR3 bases: TGTGCCAGCACTCCACGTGCCAGGGGGCCTGAAAAACTGTTTTTT. Translated, it gives CASTPRARGPEKLFF.

This chain joins TRBV28 and TRBJ1-2; D is undetermined. This CDR3 is built from 13 residues. The V gene lost 6 bases and the J gene lost 5 bases, with 13 bases spanning the gap. From germline, CDR1 is MDHEN and CDR2 SYDVKM. In DNA form, the CDR3 reads TGTGCCAGCAGCCCAAACCCTGGGTATGGCTACACCTTC. This gives the protein CASSPNPGYGYTF.

The rearrangement uses TRBV4-2 and TRBJ1-1; D unresolved. This CDR3 has 14 amino acids. CDR1 and CDR2 (germline): LGHNA, YNFKEQ. V was cut by 0 bases and J by 2 bases, with 7 bases left in between. The CDR3 region is CASSQEDRNTEAFF. The CDR3 DNA follows: TGTGCCAGCAGCCAAGAGGACCGAAACACTGAAGCTTTCTTT.

This clonotype was seen ten or more times. This sequence joins TRBV29-1 and TRBJ2-7; tentative D call: TRBD1 (6 bases). Germline values: CDR1 SQVTM, CDR2 ANQGSEA. This CDR3 has 12 amino acids. V was trimmed by 7 bases and J by 4 bases, leaving 14 bases between them. CDR3 nucleotide sequence: TGCAGCGCAGAAGGACAGACGTACGAGCAGTACTTC. Its protein product is CSAEGQTYEQYF.

The sample holds a few counts of this clonotype. The gene calls are TRBV19 and TRBJ1-5, with D unresolved. CDR3 length: 14 amino acids. CDR1 LNHDA and CDR2 SQIVND come from the germline V gene (reference sequence). Trimming took off 1 base at V and 3 bases at J, with 7 bases between the two ends. In DNA, the CDR3 is TGTGCCAGTAGTATAGGGGAAAACAATCAGCCCCAGCATTTT. The encoded protein is CASSIGENNQPQHF.